The sample holds many counts of the clone carrying this TCR beta chain. The data originate from a study of glioma-infiltrating T cells. TCR alpha and beta CDR3 regions were amplified from RNA using iRepertoire nested multiplex PCR. MiXCR, applied by TCRdb to the multiplex PCR reads, yields one record per CDR3 protein. This table has approximately 100,000 distinct CDR3 sequences, about 30% appearing once. The CDR3 spans 15 residues. V shed 5 bases and J shed 0 bases, with 12 bases lying between them. Germline assignment: CDR1 SGHVS and CDR2 FQNEAQ. What was sequenced was glioma tissue, nonneoplastic brain tissue, or PBMCs (not recorded which). The gene calls are TRBV7-8 and TRBJ2-3; maybe TRBD2 (6 bases). This sequence originates from a human donor with low-grade glioma or glioblastoma, undergoing nonglioma brain surgery, or in good health (not recorded which). Here the CDR3 reads CASSGPSVSTDTQYF. The CDR3, as DNA: TGTGCCAGCAGCGGTCCTAGCGTTAGCACAGATACGCAGTATTTT.